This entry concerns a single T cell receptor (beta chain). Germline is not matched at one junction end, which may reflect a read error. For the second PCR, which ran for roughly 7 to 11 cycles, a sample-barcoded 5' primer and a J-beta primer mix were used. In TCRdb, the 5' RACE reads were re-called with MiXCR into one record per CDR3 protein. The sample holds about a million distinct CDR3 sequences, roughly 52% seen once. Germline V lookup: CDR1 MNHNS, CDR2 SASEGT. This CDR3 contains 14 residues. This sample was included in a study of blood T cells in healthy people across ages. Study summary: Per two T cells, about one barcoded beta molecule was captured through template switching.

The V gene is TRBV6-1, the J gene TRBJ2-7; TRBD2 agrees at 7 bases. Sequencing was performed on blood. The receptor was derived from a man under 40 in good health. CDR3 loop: CAGRWGGSSYEQYF. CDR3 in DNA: TGTGCCGGCAGGTGGGGGGGAAGCTCCTACGAGCAGTACTTC.